This TCR beta chain came from a study of blood T cell repertoires in COVID-19. Study details: Samples of COVID-19 (acute and convalescent) were obtained from the United States, Italy and Spain.

Germline CDR1 is LNHDA and CDR2 is SQIVND (reference sequence). The CDR3 consists of 18 residues. V shed 7 bases and J 7 bases; nucleotides not matched to a gene: 18. Original data processing: Using reference gene primer amplification, nucleated cell counts were estimated. Sequencing was performed with immunoSEQ multiplex PCR; in TCRdb, only in-frame clones are kept and a portion is missing. Clone size and the V and J calls come from that table; the DNA yielded D and trimming. The repertoire has over 250,000 clones, approximately 87% of them found once; the top ten carry roughly 1.6%. This clone has just one count.

This TCR came from a woman between 40 and 55 years old who had recovered from COVID-19. J is TRBJ2-3 and V is TRBV19; 12 bases agree with TRBD2. Source material: peripheral blood. As DNA, the CDR3 is TGTGCCAGTACTTCGACCCTGCTAGCGGGGGGGATATCAAATACGCAGTATTTT. Its translation: CASTSTLLAGGISNTQYF.